The 31 T cell receptor beta chains below come from one sample, sequenced in a study of cytotoxic CD8 clonotypes in ibrutinib-treated CLL. Profiled with immunoSEQ multiplex PCR; TCRdb holds only in-frame clones, not every one. Of about 150,000 clones listed, more than 75% are singletons. This material consisted of PBMCs, taken after 24 months of ibrutinib treatment. These receptors were collected from a human donor with chronic lymphocytic leukemia.

The chain recombines TRBV27 with TRBJ1-1; weak D call: TRBD1 (6 bases). The V end lost 6 bases, the J end lost 1 base, and 24 bases lay between the germline ends. This CDR3 comprises 18 residues. The V gene's germline CDR1 is MNHEY and CDR2 SMNVEV (reference sequence). CDR3 bases: TGTGCCAGCAGCCTACCTCCCGCCGACAGGAGTCCGAACACTGAAGCTTTCTTT. It specifies CASSLPPADRSPNTEAFF.

Ten or more counts support this clone. This chain uses TRBV4-1 with TRBJ2-3; 8 positions agree with TRBD2. The CDR3 totals 15 residues. The junction had 5 bases not matched to a gene; V was cut back by 0 bases and J by 6 bases. Germline CDR1 MGHRA, CDR2 YSYEKL. CDR3 DNA sequence: TGCGCCAGCAGCCAAGAGAGCGGGAGTTTCGATACGCAGTATTTT. Protein product: CASSQESGSFDTQYF.

The chain joins TRBV18 to TRBJ2-1, with 8 bases fitting TRBD2. This CDR3 spans 13 amino acids. V lost 6 bases, J lost 8 bases, and 6 bases stayed unmatched. Germline-derived CDR1 and CDR2 are KGHSH and LQKENI. For the CDR3, the DNA is TGTGCCAGCTCTCCCCCCGGGGGGGATGAGCAGTTCTTC. This gives the protein CASSPPGGDEQFF.

This chain uses TRBV13 with TRBJ2-1; 13 nucleotides agree with TRBD2. The germline CDR1 and CDR2 sequences are PRHDT and FYEKMQ (reference sequence). The V segment lost 5 bases and the J segment 7 bases; nucleotides outside the gene matches: 5. This CDR3 contains 15 residues. The CDR3 sequence: CASSRTSGRRNEQFF. The CDR3 coding sequence is TGTGCCAGCAGCCGGACTAGCGGGAGAAGGAATGAGCAGTTCTTC.

The chain links TRBV5-1 to TRBJ2-3; a weak D match, TRBD1 (6 bases). V dropped 4 bases and J dropped 0 bases, with 9 bases sitting between them. This CDR3 contains 14 residues. Germline V gene data show CDR1 as SGHRS and CDR2 as YFSETQ. The CDR3 coding sequence is TGCGCCAGCAGCCGGGACACCAGCACAGATACGCAGTATTTT. Its protein is CASSRDTSTDTQYF.

On this clone: At the DNA level, this CDR3 is encoded by other sequences in the same sample as well. The chain joins TRBV5-6 to TRBJ1-3, with TRBD1 as a possible D gene (5 bases). This CDR3 has 14 amino acids. Germline loops: CDR1 SGHDT, CDR2 YYEEEE. With 2 bases removed from V and 4 bases from J, the gap between germline ends came to 10 bases. CDR3 nucleotides: TGTGCCAGCAGCTTCGGGGGGTCCGGAAACACCATATATTTT. Translation gives CASSFGGSGNTIYF.

The CDR3 DNA is TGTTCCACCCGAACGGACAGGGGGCCCACAGATACGCAGTATTTT. Translation gives CSTRTDRGPTDTQYF. The V gene is TRBV25-1, the J gene TRBJ2-3, with TRBD1 matching over 11 bases. The CDR3 runs 15 residues. Per germline, CDR1 MGHDK and CDR2 SYGVNS.

This clone was seen just once. This chain joins TRBV20-1 and TRBJ2-7; D remains ambiguous. CDR1 DFQATT and CDR2 SNEGSKA come from the germline V gene (reference sequence). V shed 6 bases and J shed 3 bases, with 9 bases lying between them. The CDR3 runs 11 residues. The CDR3 DNA is TGCAGTGCAAAGGGAAACTACGAGCAGTACTTC. Its protein is CSAKGNYEQYF.

This clone occurred a few times. The rearrangement uses TRBV30 and TRBJ1-4; possible D gene TRBD1, 6 bases. Looked up from germline, CDR1 is GTSNPN and CDR2 is SVGIG (reference sequence). The CDR3 totals 14 residues. The V end was cut by 3 bases, the J end by 4 bases, with 12 bases between. The CDR3 DNA follows: TGTGCCTGGAGCGACGACAGGCTTAATGAAAAACTGTTTTTT. Translation gives CAWSDDRLNEKLFF.

The genes are TRBV6-5 and TRBJ1-2; 8 bases are a match to TRBD1. The CDR3 length is 14 residues. CDR1 is MNHEY and CDR2 is SVGAGI in the germline V gene. V shed 5 bases and J 4 bases; nucleotides not matched to a gene: 6. The CDR3 reads CASSRGQGGYGYTF. In DNA, the CDR3 is TGTGCCAGCAGTCGCGGACAGGGTGGCTATGGCTACACCTTC.

The gene calls are TRBV20-1 and TRBJ2-1; no clear D gene. With 3 bases removed from V and 7 bases from J, the gap between germline ends came to 7 bases. This CDR3 contains 11 residues. Germline CDR1 DFQATT, CDR2 SNEGSKA (reference sequence). The CDR3 DNA is TGCAGTGCTAGTCGGCGGAATGAGCAGTTCTTC. Translation gives CSASRRNEQFF.

The chain joins TRBV15 to TRBJ2-7; tentatively, D is TRBD2 (5 bases). Germline V gives CDR1 LNHNV, CDR2 YYDKDF (reference sequence). Trimming took off 5 bases at V and 4 bases at J, with 12 bases between the two ends. CDR3 size: 13 residues. The CDR3 DNA sequence: TGTGCCACCAGCGAGCGGTCCCTTTACGAGCAGTACTTC. Amino acids: CATSERSLYEQYF.

The rearrangement joins TRBV10-3 to TRBJ1-2; 9 nucleotides line up with TRBD1. The germline CDR1 and CDR2 sequences are ENHRY and SYGVKD. The ends lost 0 bases at V and 7 bases at J; junction bases unmatched: 9. The CDR3 sequence is 16 residues long. The chain's CDR3 is CAISESRDRVFGGYTF. The CDR3 DNA sequence: TGTGCCATCAGTGAGTCCCGGGACAGGGTATTCGGTGGCTACACCTTC.

The rearrangement links TRBV4-3 to TRBJ1-2; D perhaps matches TRBD1 (6 bases). Per germline, CDR1 LGHNA and CDR2 YSLEER. The CDR3 spans 16 residues. Between the trimmed V and J ends, which lost 1 base and 7 bases, there was a span of 19 bases. The CDR3 reads CASSQGSRQVVCGYTF. The CDR3 DNA is TGCGCCAGCAGCCAAGGATCACGACAGGTAGTTTGTGGCTACACCTTC.

The rearrangement uses TRBV11-2 and TRBJ2-1, with D possibly being TRBD1 or TRBD2 (6 bases each). There are 15 residues in the CDR3. Germline CDR1 and CDR2: SGHAT and FQNNGV. Trimming took 5 bases from V and 2 from J, leaving 13 bases between them. DNA for the CDR3: TGTGCCAGCAGCAGGGGGGCGGAACCCTACAATGAGCAGTTCTTC. Translation gives CASSRGAEPYNEQFF.

This clone was seen once. V usage is TRBV19 and J usage is TRBJ2-7; perhaps D is TRBD1 or TRBD2 (5 bases each). Germline loops: CDR1 LNHDA, CDR2 SQIVND (reference sequence). The CDR3 extends over 12 amino acids. V lost 9 bases and J lost 7, with 16 bases in between. The CDR3 region is CASGTAAGEQYF. For the CDR3, the DNA is TGTGCCAGCGGGACCGCCGCCGGGGAGCAGTACTTC.

This clone was observed at least ten times. The chain carries TRBV6-5 and TRBJ2-7; 10 positions match TRBD1. The CDR3 sequence is 14 residues long. V dropped 2 bases and J dropped 6; count of bases not matched to a gene: 4. The V gene's germline CDR1 is MNHEY and CDR2 SVGAGI. The CDR3 reads CASSYAWDRGEQYF. In DNA form, the CDR3 reads TGTGCCAGCAGTTACGCGTGGGACAGGGGCGAGCAGTACTTC.

The chain combines TRBV9 with TRBJ2-2, with no clear D. Looked up from germline, CDR1 is SGDLS and CDR2 is YYNGEE. V dropped 3 bases and J dropped 0 bases, with 12 bases sitting between them. This CDR3 has 16 residues. CDR3 residues: CASSADLPPNTGELFF. The CDR3 DNA is TGTGCCAGCAGCGCCGACCTACCTCCGAACACCGGGGAGCTGTTTTTT.

Concerning this clone: This sample includes further DNA sequences coding for the same CDR3. The rearrangement uses TRBV9 and TRBJ2-1, with 8 bases identical to TRBD2. The germline gives CDR1 SGDLS, CDR2 YYNGEE. V dropped 0 bases and J dropped 0; count of bases not matched to a gene: 2. The CDR3 extends over 16 amino acids. The CDR3 protein is CASSVAGGASYNEQFF. In nucleotides, the CDR3 is TGTGCCAGCAGCGTAGCCGGGGGGGCCTCCTACAATGAGCAGTTCTTC. Based on the CDR3 plus reference TRBV9 and TRBJ2-1, the full variable domain is DSGVTQTPKHLITATGQRVTLRCSPRSGDLSVYWYQQSLDQGLQFLIQYYNGEERAKGNILERFSAQQFPDLHSELNLSSLELGDSALYFCASSVAGGASYNEQFFGPGTRLTVL.

This clone was seen only a few times. The chain combines TRBV2 with TRBJ2-7; D is ambiguous. This CDR3 comprises 14 residues. With 4 bases removed from V and 5 bases from J, the gap between germline ends came to 15 bases. The V gene's germline CDR1 is SNHLY and CDR2 FYNNEI. The CDR3 loop is CASSGSSSMDEQYF. CDR3 in DNA: TGTGCCAGCAGTGGGTCCTCCTCCATGGACGAGCAGTACTTC.

The gene calls are TRBV25-1 and TRBJ2-3, with TRBD2 matching over 11 bases. Germline CDR1 MGHDK, CDR2 SYGVNS. CDR3 length: 15 residues. J was trimmed by 4 bases and V by 6 bases; bases with no gene match: 6. The CDR3 coding sequence is TGTGCCAGCAGCACTAGCGGGGGCCGGCCAGATACGCAGTATTTT. Protein sequence: CASSTSGGRPDTQYF.

The chain combines TRBV7-3 with TRBJ2-2; 8 positions agree with TRBD2. Germline assignment: CDR1 SGHTA and CDR2 FQGTGA. This CDR3 has 15 amino acids. V was clipped by 5 bases and J by 4 bases; unmatched bases: 6. DNA of the CDR3: TGTGCCAGCAGCCCGGGACTAGTGGGCACCGGGGAGCTGTTTTTT. This codes for CASSPGLVGTGELFF.

The gene calls are TRBV7-3 and TRBJ1-2, with D unclear. This CDR3 spans 12 amino acids. Trimming took off 5 bases at V and 4 bases at J, with 8 bases between the two ends. Germline V lookup: CDR1 SGHTA, CDR2 FQGTGA. CDR3 coding DNA: TGTGCCAGCAGCGCTAAGGCCTATGGCTACACCTTC. Protein sequence: CASSAKAYGYTF.

This chain joins TRBV7-8 and TRBJ1-1; D remains ambiguous. The CDR3 length is 11 residues. Trimming removed 6 bases from V and 3 bases from J, with 5 bases in between. CDR1 and CDR2 from the germline V gene are SGHVS and FQNEAQ. The CDR3, as DNA: TGTGCCAGCAGGTTGGACACTGAAGCTTTCTTT. It encodes CASRLDTEAFF.

V and J are TRBV30 and TRBJ1-2; D not certain. The CDR3 covers 13 residues. V lost 6 bases to trimming and J lost 8 bases, with 19 bases between them. Germline CDR1 GTSNPN, CDR2 SVGIG (reference sequence). The chain's CDR3 is CACNPGSLLGYTF. For the CDR3, the DNA is TGTGCCTGTAACCCCGGCTCCCTCCTAGGCTACACCTTC. The full variable domain, rest sourced from reference TRBV30 and TRBJ1-2, is SQTIHQWPATLVQPVGSPLSLECTVEGTSNPNLYWYRQAAGRGLQLLFYSVGIGQISSEVPQNLSASRPQDRQFILSSKKLLLSDSGFYLCACNPGSLLGYTFGSGTRLTVV.

This clone was seen just once. V usage is TRBV30 and J usage is TRBJ1-5; 7 bases are a match to TRBD1. Germline V gene data show CDR1 as GTSNPN and CDR2 as SVGIG (reference sequence). The CDR3 runs to 14 residues. The trim removed 3 bases at V and 4 bases at J, leaving 6 bases unmatched. CDR3 bases: TGTGCCTGGAGCCAGGGACAGACTAATCAGCCCCAGCATTTT. Its translation: CAWSQGQTNQPQHF.

This chain connects TRBV30 to TRBJ2-5; no clear D gene. The length of the CDR3 is 12 residues. Deletions cut 2 bases from V and 5 bases from J, with 9 bases between. The germline V gene encodes CDR1 GTSNPN and CDR2 SVGIG (reference sequence). The CDR3 loop is CAWSLGGETQYF. DNA for the CDR3: TGTGCCTGGAGTCTGGGTGGGGAGACCCAGTACTTC.

The V gene is TRBV10-3, the J gene TRBJ2-2; D is ambiguous. The CDR3 is 14 amino acids. Germline V CDR1 and CDR2: ENHRY, SYGVKD. Trimming removed 8 bases from V and 2 bases from J, with 12 bases in between. The CDR3 DNA follows: TGTGCCATCCGGAAAGAGACCAACACCGGGGAGCTGTTTTTT. Translated, it gives CAIRKETNTGELFF.

V and J are TRBV6-5 and TRBJ2-2; the D gene could be TRBD1 or TRBD2 (5 bases each). Germline lookup yields CDR1 MNHEY and CDR2 SVGAGI. The ends were cut back, 10 bases at V and 0 bases at J, with 15 bases in the middle. There are 15 residues in the CDR3. The CDR3, as DNA: TGTGCCACCAGGGTTGGACTTACGAACACCGGGGAGCTGTTTTTT. Translating gives CATRVGLTNTGELFF.

The genes are TRBV4-2 and TRBJ1-1; D unresolved. Looked up from germline, CDR1 is LGHNA and CDR2 is YNFKEQ. The CDR3 is made up of 14 amino acids. V was trimmed by 1 base and J by 2 bases, leaving 8 bases between them. As DNA, the CDR3 is TGTGCCAGCAGCCAAGTAAACAGAAACACTGAAGCTTTCTTT. This codes for CASSQVNRNTEAFF.

The chain joins TRBV6-1 to TRBJ2-5, with 12 bases matching TRBD2. Germline CDR1 MNHNS, CDR2 SASEGT. J lost 7 bases, V lost 6 bases, and 3 bases had no gene match. CDR3 length equals 13 residues. The DNA of the CDR3 is TGTGCCAGCAGGACTAGCGGGGGAGGGACCCAGTACTTC. Translated: CASRTSGGGTQYF.